Listed here is a single TCR beta chain. Produced via immunoSEQ multiplex PCR; TCRdb's table is partial and in-frame only. This sample has about 48,000 clones, with 70% to 80% found just once. The V gene lost 2 bases and the J gene lost 2 bases, with 11 bases spanning the gap. Germline CDR1 is SGHRS and CDR2 is YFSETQ. The CDR3 has 14 residues. These data originate in a study of OX40 agonist ivuxolimab in advanced cancers. Study-wide background: Among those treated, three patients had partial responses, one with hepatocellular carcinoma and two with cutaneous melanoma.

This TCR was recovered from an adult with an advanced solid tumor such as melanoma, head and neck, liver or kidney cancer. The chain joins TRBV5-1 to TRBJ2-7, with D perhaps matching TRBD2 (5 bases). The sample consisted of CD4+ or CD8+ T cells sorted from blood, taken in a trial of the OX40 agonist ivuxolimab. The CDR3 here is CASSFSDGTYEQYF. The CDR3, as DNA: TGCGCCAGCAGCTTTTCTGACGGGACCTACGAGCAGTACTTC.